This T cell receptor beta chain emerged from a study of shared clonotypes between healthy human individuals. Whole-study context: Serving as donors were two women and a few men, whose ages spanned 18 to 49. Study-wide findings and caveats: The study generally estimated greater richness for naive than memory subsets.

The study separated CD4+ cells into CD45RA+ naive and CD45RA-negative memory subsets. The test was conducted at deep level. Libraries were prepared by immunoSEQ multiplex PCR; TCRdb keeps only in-frame clonotypes and omits some of them. The sample holds some 2.4 million clones, 93% seen once. On this clone itself: Its antigen is currently unknown.

V lost 0 bases to trimming and J lost 3 bases; unmatched junction nucleotides: 3. Germline-derived CDR1 and CDR2 are SGHDN and FVKESK. This CDR3 contains 17 residues. V gene TRBV14 combines with J gene TRBJ2-1; 12 bases match TRBD2. This receptor was obtained from a man aged 18 to 30 in good health. Some clones in this sample may be carry-over from other donors' samples. The sequenced material came from naive CD4+ T cells from PBMCs. Subset of the sample: CD45RA+ positively selected. CDR3 bases: TGTGCCAGCAGCCAAGACTCTAGCGGGAGGGGCTACAATGAGCAGTTCTTC. It specifies CASSQDSSGRGYNEQFF.